This TCR beta chain was found in a study of T cells after yellow fever vaccination. TCRdb recomputed calls from the 5' RACE reads with MiXCR, one row per CDR3 protein. Of roughly 120,000 distinct CDR3 sequences listed, under 8% are singletons. Trimming removed 0 bases at V and 6 bases at J, with 5 bases between. Germline assignment: CDR1 MGHRA and CDR2 YSYEKL. The CDR3 totals 12 residues. This clonotype was recorded once. The antigen is unknown. This may be a read error: a much more frequent sequence differs by one nucleotide. Findings and caveats of the study: Weaker, the secondary response peaked sooner, at day 5 versus 15. Re-detected after boosting: most primary clones, 96% of CD4 and roughly 90% of CD8. Contamination of FACS-sorted repertoires by abundant clonotypes from the bulk population could occur.

The material sequenced was CD4+ T cells sorted from PBMCs, taken less than 11 days after the first yellow fever vaccination. The TCR sequence derives from a man younger than 30 who received the YFV17D yellow fever vaccine. The chain carries TRBV4-1 and TRBJ1-1; D is unresolved. The CDR3 reads CASSQECAEAFF. CDR3 nucleotides: TGCGCCAGCAGCCAAGAGTGTGCTGAAGCTTTCTTT.